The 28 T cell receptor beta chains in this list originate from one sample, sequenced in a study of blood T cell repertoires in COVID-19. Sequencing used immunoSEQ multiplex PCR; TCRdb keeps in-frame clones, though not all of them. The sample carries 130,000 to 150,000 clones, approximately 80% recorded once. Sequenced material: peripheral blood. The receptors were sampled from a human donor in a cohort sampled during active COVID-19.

The CDR3 protein is CASSDPTGARRTQYF. In DNA form, the CDR3 reads TGTGCCAGCAGTGACCCGACAGGGGCCCGACGGACCCAGTACTTC. The chain joins TRBV6-2 or TRBV6-3 to TRBJ2-5, with 8 bases fitting TRBD1. The V gene's germline CDR1 is MNHEY and CDR2 SVGEGT. The ends lost 5 bases at V and 7 bases at J; junction bases unmatched: 12. The CDR3 extends over 15 amino acids.

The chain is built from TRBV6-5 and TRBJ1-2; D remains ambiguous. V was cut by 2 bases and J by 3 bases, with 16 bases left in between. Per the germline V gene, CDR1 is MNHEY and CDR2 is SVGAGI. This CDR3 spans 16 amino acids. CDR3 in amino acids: CASSYNPAGWDYGYTF. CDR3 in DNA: TGTGCCAGCAGTTACAACCCCGCAGGTTGGGACTATGGCTACACCTTC.

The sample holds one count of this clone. The CDR3 sequence is CATSRGYREGGYTF. In DNA, the CDR3 is TGTGCCACCAGCAGGGGATACAGGGAGGGTGGCTACACCTTC. The chain has TRBV15 and TRBJ1-2, with a tentative D call TRBD1 (6 bases). Trimming left V 3 bases short and J 7 bases short, with 15 bases between. The germline V gene encodes CDR1 LNHNV and CDR2 YYDKDF (reference sequence). This CDR3 is built from 14 residues.

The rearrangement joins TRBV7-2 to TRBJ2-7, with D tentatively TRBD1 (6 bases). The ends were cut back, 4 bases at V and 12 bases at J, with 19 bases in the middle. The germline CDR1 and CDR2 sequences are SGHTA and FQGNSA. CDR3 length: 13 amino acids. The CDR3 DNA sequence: TGTGCCAGCAGCTCGCTGACAGGCCCCGAGGGGTACTTC. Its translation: CASSSLTGPEGYF.

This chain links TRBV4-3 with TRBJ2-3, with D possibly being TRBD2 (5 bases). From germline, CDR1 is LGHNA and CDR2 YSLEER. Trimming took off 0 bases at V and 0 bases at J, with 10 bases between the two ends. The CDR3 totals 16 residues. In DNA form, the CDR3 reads TGCGCCAGCAGCCAAGATTCAGCGGCAAGCACAGATACGCAGTATTTT. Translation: CASSQDSAASTDTQYF.

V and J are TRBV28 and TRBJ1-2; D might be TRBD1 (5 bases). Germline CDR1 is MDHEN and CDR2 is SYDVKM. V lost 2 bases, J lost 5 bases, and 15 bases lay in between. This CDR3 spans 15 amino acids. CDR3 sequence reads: CASSLGAPGVYGYTF. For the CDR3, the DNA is TGTGCCAGCAGTTTAGGGGCCCCGGGAGTATATGGCTACACCTTC.

The CDR3 is CASSFTSGRGVGYNEQFF. DNA for the CDR3: TGTGCCAGCAGTTTTACGAGCGGGAGGGGAGTAGGGTACAATGAGCAGTTCTTC. V is TRBV28 and J is TRBJ2-1; TRBD2 matches at 10 bases. The CDR3 covers 18 residues. V dropped 3 bases and J dropped 4; count of bases not matched to a gene: 12. Germline CDR1 and CDR2: MDHEN and SYDVKM.

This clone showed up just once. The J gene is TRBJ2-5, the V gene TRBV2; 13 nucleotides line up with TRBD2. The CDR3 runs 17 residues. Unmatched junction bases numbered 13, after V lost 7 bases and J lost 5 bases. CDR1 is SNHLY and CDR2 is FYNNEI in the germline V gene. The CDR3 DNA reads TGTGCCAGCATCCTCGGACTAGCGGGGGCCACAGGGGAGACCCAGTACTTC. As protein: CASILGLAGATGETQYF.

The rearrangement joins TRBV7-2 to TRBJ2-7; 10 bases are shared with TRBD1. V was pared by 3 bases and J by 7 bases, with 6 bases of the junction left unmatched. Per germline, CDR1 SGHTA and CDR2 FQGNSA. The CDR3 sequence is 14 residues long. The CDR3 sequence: CASSFRDRGREQYF. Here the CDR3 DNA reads TGTGCCAGCAGCTTCCGGGACAGGGGAAGAGAGCAGTACTTC.

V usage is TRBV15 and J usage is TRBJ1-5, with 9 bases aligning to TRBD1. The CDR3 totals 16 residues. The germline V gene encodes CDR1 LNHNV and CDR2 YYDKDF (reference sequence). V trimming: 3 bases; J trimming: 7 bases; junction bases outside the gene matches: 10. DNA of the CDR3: TGTGCCACCAGCAGCGGGGGACAGGGTTGGGGACAGCCCCAGCATTTT. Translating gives CATSSGGQGWGQPQHF.

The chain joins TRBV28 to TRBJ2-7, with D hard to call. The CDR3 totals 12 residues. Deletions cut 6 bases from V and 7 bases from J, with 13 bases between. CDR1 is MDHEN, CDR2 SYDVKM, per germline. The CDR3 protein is CASRPQRQEQYF. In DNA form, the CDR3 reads TGTGCCAGCAGACCCCAGCGTCAGGAGCAGTACTTC.

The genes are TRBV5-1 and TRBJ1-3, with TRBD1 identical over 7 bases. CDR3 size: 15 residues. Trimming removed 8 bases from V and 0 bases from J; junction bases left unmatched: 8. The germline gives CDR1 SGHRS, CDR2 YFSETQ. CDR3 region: CASKTGTSSGNTIYF. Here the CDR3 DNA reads TGCGCCAGTAAGACAGGGACGAGCTCTGGAAACACCATATATTTT.

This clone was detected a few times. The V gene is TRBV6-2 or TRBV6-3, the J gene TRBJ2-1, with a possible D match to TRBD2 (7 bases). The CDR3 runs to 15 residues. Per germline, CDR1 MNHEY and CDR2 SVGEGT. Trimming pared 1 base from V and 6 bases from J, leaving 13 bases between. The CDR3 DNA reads TGTGCCAGCAGTTACTGGGAGGGGGGAGTCAATGAGCAGTTCTTC. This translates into CASSYWEGGVNEQFF.

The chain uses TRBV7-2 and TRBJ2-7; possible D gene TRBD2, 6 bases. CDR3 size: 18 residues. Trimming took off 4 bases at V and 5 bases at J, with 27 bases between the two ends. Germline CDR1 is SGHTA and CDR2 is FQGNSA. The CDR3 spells CASSSDPGTSAWEDEQYF. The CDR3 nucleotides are TGTGCCAGCAGCTCTGACCCCGGGACCTCAGCTTGGGAGGACGAGCAGTACTTC.

In DNA, the CDR3 is TGTGCCAGCACCTTGGAGGGCCCGCAATACGAGCAGTACTTC. It codes for CASTLEGPQYEQYF. The chain uses TRBV9 and TRBJ2-7, with D possibly being TRBD2 (6 bases). The V end was cut by 6 bases, the J end by 4 bases, with 17 bases between. CDR3 length equals 14 residues. Germline V gene sequence: CDR1 SGDLS, CDR2 YYNGEE.

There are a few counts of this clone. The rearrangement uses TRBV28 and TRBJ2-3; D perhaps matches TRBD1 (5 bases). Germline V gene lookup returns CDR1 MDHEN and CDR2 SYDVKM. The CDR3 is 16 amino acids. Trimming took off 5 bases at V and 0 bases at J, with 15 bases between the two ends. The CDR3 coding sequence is TGTGCCAGCAGTGGGGCATTAGGGCCTAGCACAGATACGCAGTATTTT. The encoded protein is CASSGALGPSTDTQYF.

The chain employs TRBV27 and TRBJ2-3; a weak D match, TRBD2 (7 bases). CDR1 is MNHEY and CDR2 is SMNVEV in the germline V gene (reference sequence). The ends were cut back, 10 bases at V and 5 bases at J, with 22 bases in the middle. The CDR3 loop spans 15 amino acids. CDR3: CATNPGRGIVDTQYF. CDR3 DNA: TGTGCCACCAATCCGGGGAGGGGGATTGTAGATACGCAGTATTTT.

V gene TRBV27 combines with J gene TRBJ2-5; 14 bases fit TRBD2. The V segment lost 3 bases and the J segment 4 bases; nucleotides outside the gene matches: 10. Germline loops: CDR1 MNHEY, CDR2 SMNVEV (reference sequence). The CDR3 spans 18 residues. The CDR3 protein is CASSLRALTSGRGETQYF. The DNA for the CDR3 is TGTGCCAGCAGTTTGAGGGCGCTGACTAGCGGGAGGGGAGAGACCCAGTACTTC.

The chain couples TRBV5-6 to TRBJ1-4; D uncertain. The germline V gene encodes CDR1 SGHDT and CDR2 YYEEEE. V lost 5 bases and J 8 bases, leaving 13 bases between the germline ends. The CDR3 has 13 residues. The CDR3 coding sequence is TGTGCCAGCAGTCCCGAGGGTGGCGAAAAACTGTTTTTT. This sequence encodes CASSPEGGEKLFF.

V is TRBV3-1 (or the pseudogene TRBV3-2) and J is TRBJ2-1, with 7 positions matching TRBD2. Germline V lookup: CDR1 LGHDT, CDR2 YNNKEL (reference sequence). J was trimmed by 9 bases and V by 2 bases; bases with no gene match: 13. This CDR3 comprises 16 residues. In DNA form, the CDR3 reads TGTGCCAGCAGCCAAAAGATAGCGGACCGGGGGGTTGAGCAGTTCTTC. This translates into CASSQKIADRGVEQFF.

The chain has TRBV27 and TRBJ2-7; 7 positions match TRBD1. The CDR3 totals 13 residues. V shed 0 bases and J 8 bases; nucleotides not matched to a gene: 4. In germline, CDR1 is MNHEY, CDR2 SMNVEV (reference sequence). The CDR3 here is CASSLSGQYQQYF. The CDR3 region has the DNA TGTGCCAGCAGTTTATCGGGACAGTATCAGCAGTACTTC.

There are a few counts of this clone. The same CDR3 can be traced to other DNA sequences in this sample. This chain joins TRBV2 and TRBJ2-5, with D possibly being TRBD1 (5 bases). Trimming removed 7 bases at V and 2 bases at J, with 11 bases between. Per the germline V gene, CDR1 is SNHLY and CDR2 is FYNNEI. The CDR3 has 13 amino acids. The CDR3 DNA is TGTGCCAGCACCCTGGGGCAACAAGAGACCCAGTACTTC. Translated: CASTLGQQETQYF. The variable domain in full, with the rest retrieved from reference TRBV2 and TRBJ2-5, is EPEVTQTPSHQVTQMGQEVILRCVPISNHLYFYWYRQILGQKVEFLVSFYNNEISEKSEIFDDQFSVERPDGSNFTLKIRSTKLEDSAMYFCASTLGQQETQYFGPGTRLLVL.

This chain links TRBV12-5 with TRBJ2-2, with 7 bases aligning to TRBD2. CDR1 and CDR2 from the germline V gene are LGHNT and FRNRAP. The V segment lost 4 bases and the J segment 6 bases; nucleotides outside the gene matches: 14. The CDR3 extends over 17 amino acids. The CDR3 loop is CASGSLGGDRGSGELFF. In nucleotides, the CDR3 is TGTGCTAGTGGTTCCCTGGGGGGGGACCGGGGGTCCGGGGAGCTGTTTTTT.

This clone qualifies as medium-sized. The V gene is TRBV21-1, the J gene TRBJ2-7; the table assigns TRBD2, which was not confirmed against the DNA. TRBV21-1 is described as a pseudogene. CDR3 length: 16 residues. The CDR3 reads CASSSPLAGPSYEQYF. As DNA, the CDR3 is TGTGCCAGCAGCAGCCCCTTAGCGGGACCCTCCTACGAGCAGTACTTC.

The CDR3 nucleotides are TGTGCCATCAGTGCAAGCATTGAGCAGTTCTTC. Amino acid sequence: CAISASIEQFF. This sequence joins TRBV10-3 and TRBJ2-1; D gene ambiguous. This CDR3 spans 11 amino acids. V was clipped by 4 bases and J by 9 bases, with 7 bases between them. Germline V lookup: CDR1 ENHRY, CDR2 SYGVKD.

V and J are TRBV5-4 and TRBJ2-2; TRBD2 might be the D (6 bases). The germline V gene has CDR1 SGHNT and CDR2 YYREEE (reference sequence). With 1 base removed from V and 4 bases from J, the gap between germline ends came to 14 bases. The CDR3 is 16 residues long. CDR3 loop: CASSLLGSLGTGELFF. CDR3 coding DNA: TGTGCCAGCAGCTTGCTCGGGAGCTTGGGCACCGGGGAGCTGTTTTTT. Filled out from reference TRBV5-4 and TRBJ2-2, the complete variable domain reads ETGVTQSPTHLIKTRGQQVTLRCSSQSGHNTVSWYQQALGQGPQFIFQYYREEENGRGNFPPRFSGLQFPNYSSELNVNALELDDSALYLCASSLLGSLGTGELFFGEGSRLTVL.

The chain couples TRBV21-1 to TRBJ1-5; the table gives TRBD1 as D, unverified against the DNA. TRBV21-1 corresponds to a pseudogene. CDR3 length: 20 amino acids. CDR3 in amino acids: CASSKWGDRGPKYVNQPQHF. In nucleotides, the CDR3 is TGTGCCAGCAGCAAATGGGGCGACAGGGGGCCGAAGTATGTCAATCAGCCCCAGCATTTT.

The CDR3 sequence: CAGRGGAGTDTQYF. DNA for the CDR3: TGTGCCGGTCGGGGCGGGGCAGGCACAGATACGCAGTATTTT. This chain connects TRBV2 to TRBJ2-3; D possibly corresponds to TRBD2 (6 bases). CDR3 length: 14 amino acids. Looked up from germline, CDR1 is SNHLY and CDR2 is FYNNEI. The V gene lost 11 bases and the J gene lost 1 base, with 16 bases spanning the gap.